These 24 T cell receptor beta chains were sequenced from one sample in a study of blood T cell repertoires in COVID-19. Assay: immunoSEQ multiplex PCR; the TCRdb copy retains only in-frame clones and omits some. Among 160,000 or so clones listed, 84% were seen once. Sequenced material: PBMCs or T cells enriched from blood (not recorded which). Receptors were obtained from a man aged 50-60 years who had recovered from COVID-19.

This clone was seen a handful of times. This chain connects TRBV5-6 to TRBJ2-7, with 8 positions matching TRBD1. Germline trimming cut 0 bases from V and 2 bases from J; bases unmatched to any gene: 10. The CDR3 runs 17 residues. Germline values: CDR1 SGHDT, CDR2 YYEEEE. The CDR3 DNA reads TGTGCCAGCAGCTTGGGACAGGGGTGGACGCCCGCCTACGAGCAGTACTTC. It is translated as CASSLGQGWTPAYEQYF.

This chain links TRBV4-1 with TRBJ1-3, with TRBD1 identical over 10 bases. The germline CDR1 and CDR2 sequences are MGHRA and YSYEKL. After removal of 4 bases from V and 3 bases from J, the junction contained 6 bases not matched to a gene. The CDR3 totals 16 residues. The CDR3 region has the DNA TGCGCCAGCAGCCGAATGGGACAGGGGTTTGGAAACACCATATATTTT. Translation gives CASSRMGQGFGNTIYF.

This chain uses TRBV18 with TRBJ2-7; 9 bases are a match to TRBD2. The CDR3 contains 16 residues. Trimming at V came to 3 bases and at J to 4 bases, leaving 10 bases not matched to a gene. Looked up from germline, CDR1 is KGHSH and CDR2 is LQKENI. The CDR3 DNA reads as TGTGCCAGCTCACCTTCCGGCGGGGGGGCCGGGTACGAGCAGTACTTC. Translated, it gives CASSPSGGGAGYEQYF.

This clone has only a few counts. The V call is TRBV25-1, the J call TRBJ1-5; TRBD1 matches 10 bases. CDR3 length equals 15 residues. The V gene's germline CDR1 is MGHDK and CDR2 SYGVNS. Trimming took 4 bases from V and 2 from J; bases not matched to a gene: 2. CDR3 DNA: TGTGCCAGCAGTGCGGGGACAGGGGGCAATCAGCCCCAGCATTTT. This encodes CASSAGTGGNQPQHF.

The rearrangement joins TRBV7-6 to TRBJ1-3; 7 bases agree with TRBD1. This CDR3 spans 15 amino acids. After removal of 2 bases from V and 1 base from J, the junction contained 2 bases not matched to a gene. The germline gives CDR1 SGHVS, CDR2 FNYEAQ. CDR3 sequence reads: CASSLTDRSGNTIYF. CDR3 coding DNA: TGTGCCAGCAGCTTAACGGACAGGTCTGGAAACACCATATATTTT.

The chain joins TRBV7-2 to TRBJ2-1; 8 bases map to TRBD1. The CDR3 length is 13 residues. Germline CDR1 and CDR2: SGHTA and FQGNSA. Trimming at V came to 5 bases and at J to 10 bases, leaving 7 bases not matched to a gene. The CDR3 coding sequence is TGTGCCAGCAGCGCAAGACAGGGGTGGGAGCAGTTCTTC. It translates to CASSARQGWEQFF.

The chain has TRBV10-2 and TRBJ1-2; TRBD1 agrees at 7 bases. Trimming took 10 bases from V and 0 from J; bases not matched to a gene: 8. CDR1 WSHSY and CDR2 SAAADI come from the germline V gene. The CDR3 loop spans 14 amino acids. The CDR3 DNA follows: TGCGCCACCAGGACAGGCGAGGCTAACTATGGCTACACCTTC. Translated: CATRTGEANYGYTF.

This chain connects TRBV7-9 to TRBJ2-6; tentatively, D is TRBD1 (5 bases). The V gene's germline CDR1 is SEHNR and CDR2 FQNEAQ (reference sequence). Trimming pared 5 bases from V and 3 bases from J, leaving 20 bases between. There are 18 residues in the CDR3. The CDR3 protein is CASSVNQGKDVGANVLTF. CDR3 DNA: TGTGCCAGCAGCGTTAACCAGGGTAAGGATGTTGGGGCCAACGTCCTGACTTTC.

This chain connects TRBV4-1 to TRBJ2-5, with 12 bases fitting TRBD1. After removal of 3 bases from V and 4 bases from J, the junction contained 3 bases not matched to a gene. In germline, CDR1 is MGHRA, CDR2 YSYEKL. The CDR3 extends over 15 amino acids. CDR3 sequence: CASSQGQGASETQYF. The CDR3 DNA follows: TGCGCCAGCAGCCAGGGACAGGGGGCTTCAGAGACCCAGTACTTC.

The chain uses TRBV18 and TRBJ1-3; D ambiguous. V was pared by 4 bases and J by 4 bases, with 20 bases between. This CDR3 contains 17 residues. Germline CDR1 is KGHSH and CDR2 is LQKENI. The CDR3 bases are TGTGCCAGCTCACTCTCTCCCCCGGCCGGGTCCGGAAACACCATATATTTT. Protein sequence: CASSLSPPAGSGNTIYF.

The V call is TRBV6-1, the J call TRBJ1-5, with 8 bases that match TRBD1. Trimming took 4 bases from V and 2 from J; bases not matched to a gene: 7. There are 16 residues in the CDR3. Looked up from germline, CDR1 is MNHNS and CDR2 is SASEGT. The CDR3 reads CASSARQGPGNQPQHF. CDR3 nucleotide sequence: TGTGCCAGCAGTGCCCGACAGGGGCCAGGCAATCAGCCCCAGCATTTT.

The chain combines TRBV12-3 or TRBV12-4 with TRBJ2-7; unclear D gene. The CDR3 covers 13 residues. Deletions cut 5 bases from V and 4 bases from J, with 12 bases between. CDR3 residues: CASSPSDGYEQYF. The DNA for the CDR3 is TGTGCCAGCAGTCCAAGCGACGGGTACGAGCAGTACTTC.

The chain employs TRBV3-1 (or the pseudogene TRBV3-2) and TRBJ2-7, with 15 bases fitting TRBD2. The CDR3 has 17 amino acids. The V gene's germline CDR1 is LGHDT and CDR2 YNNKEL (reference sequence). Trimming took 0 bases from V and 5 from J; bases not matched to a gene: 5. DNA of the CDR3: TGTGCCAGCAGCCAAGATCTCGGACTAGCGGGGGGGAACGAGCAGTACTTC. Its translation: CASSQDLGLAGGNEQYF.

The chain carries TRBV7-2 and TRBJ2-3; 7 bases are a match to TRBD2. V was clipped by 0 bases and J by 2 bases; unmatched bases: 2. Germline-derived CDR1 and CDR2 are SGHTA and FQGNSA. The CDR3 totals 15 residues. CDR3 sequence (DNA): TGTGCCAGCAGCTTAGCGGGACTACACACAGATACGCAGTATTTT. It translates to CASSLAGLHTDTQYF.

This clone was seen more than once but under ten times. The chain employs TRBV6-4 and TRBJ2-3; D is possibly TRBD2 (5 bases). The germline V gene has CDR1 MRHNA and CDR2 SNTAGT. The CDR3 runs to 13 residues. V lost 5 bases and J 5 bases, leaving 11 bases between the germline ends. The CDR3 region is CASSLSSEDTQYF. The CDR3 bases are TGTGCCAGCAGTCTAAGTAGCGAAGATACGCAGTATTTT.

This clone was observed a single time. The chain employs TRBV2 and TRBJ1-2, with D maybe TRBD1 (5 bases). Germline V lookup: CDR1 SNHLY, CDR2 FYNNEI. V was trimmed by 4 bases and J by 6 bases, leaving 12 bases between them. The CDR3 sequence is 13 residues long. CDR3 sequence (DNA): TGTGCCAGCAGTGCAGGGTCAGGTCATGGCTACACCTTC. Its translation: CASSAGSGHGYTF.

This clone was seen a handful of times. The chain joins TRBV7-8 to TRBJ1-1; D is undetermined. V was shortened by 0 bases and J by 4 bases, with 12 bases between the two germline ends. Germline values: CDR1 SGHVS, CDR2 FQNEAQ. The CDR3 length is 15 residues. CDR3 bases: TGTGCCAGCAGCTTAGCTCACGGGAGGAGCACTGAAGCTTTCTTT. Translation: CASSLAHGRSTEAFF.

This CDR3 reads CASSPGTGYEQYF. The CDR3 DNA reads TGTGCCAGCAGTCCAGGGACAGGGTACGAGCAGTACTTC. V usage is TRBV7-7 and J usage is TRBJ2-7, with 9 nucleotides matching TRBD1. This CDR3 region has 13 residues. After removal of 6 bases from V and 4 bases from J, the junction contained 4 bases not matched to a gene. The V gene's germline CDR1 is SSHAT and CDR2 FNYEAQ (reference sequence).

In its sample, this clone was seen a few times. CDR3: CASSRLEPGTGSDEQFF. The DNA of the CDR3 is TGTGCCAGCTCACGTCTGGAACCCGGGACAGGGTCCGATGAGCAGTTCTTC. The chain uses TRBV18 and TRBJ2-1, with TRBD1 matching over 9 bases. The V segment lost 4 bases and the J segment 8 bases; nucleotides outside the gene matches: 15. The CDR3 consists of 17 residues. The germline CDR1 and CDR2 sequences are KGHSH and LQKENI.

The rearrangement joins TRBV18 to TRBJ1-5; the D is unclear. Germline V lookup: CDR1 KGHSH, CDR2 LQKENI. V was trimmed by 5 bases and J by 5 bases, leaving 10 bases between them. This CDR3 has 13 amino acids. The CDR3 DNA reads as TGTGCCAGCTCAAGTAGAACCGATCAGCCCCAGCATTTT. Protein sequence: CASSSRTDQPQHF.

V usage is TRBV28 and J usage is TRBJ1-4; D is ambiguous. Per germline, CDR1 MDHEN and CDR2 SYDVKM. The length of the CDR3 is 11 residues. Trimming took off 6 bases at V and 8 bases at J, with 7 bases between the two ends. In DNA, the CDR3 is TGTGCCAGCAGGTCGGAGGAAAAACTGTTTTTT. This encodes CASRSEEKLFF.

This clone was recorded only once. This sequence joins TRBV12-5 and TRBJ1-5, with 10 bases aligning to TRBD1. The CDR3 totals 16 residues. CDR1 LGHNT and CDR2 FRNRAP come from the germline V gene. Unmatched junction bases numbered 5, after V lost 6 bases and J lost 0 bases. For the CDR3, the DNA is TGTGCTAGTGGCCAGGACAGGGGGTATAGCAATCAGCCCCAGCATTTT. Residues: CASGQDRGYSNQPQHF.

As regards this clone: Other DNA sequences in the sample encode the same CDR3. This chain joins TRBV5-6 and TRBJ1-6; maybe TRBD1 (6 bases). Germline V gene sequence: CDR1 SGHDT, CDR2 YYEEEE. V was shortened by 0 bases and J by 4 bases, with 8 bases between the two germline ends. The CDR3 contains 15 residues. The CDR3 DNA sequence: TGTGCCAGCAGCTTGGTGGACAGATATAATTCACCCCTCCACTTT. Its translation is CASSLVDRYNSPLHF.

This chain links TRBV6-5 with TRBJ1-1; no firm D call. Looked up from germline, CDR1 is MNHEY and CDR2 is SVGAGI. The CDR3 has 15 amino acids. Trimming cost V 2 bases and J 4 bases, with 14 bases left between them. CDR3 region: CASSYHPNGVTEAFF. As DNA, the CDR3 is TGTGCCAGCAGTTACCACCCTAACGGAGTCACTGAAGCTTTCTTT.